This TCR beta chain is drawn from a study of T cells after yellow fever vaccination. For TCR, cDNA came from 5'RACE template switching, which added a universal primer site and UMIs. TCRdb processed the 5' RACE reads anew with MiXCR; each CDR3 protein has one entry. The sample contains roughly 120,000 distinct CDR3 sequences, 7.4% of which appear only once. Findings and limits, study-wide: Subsequent to the booster, the majority of primary-vaccination clones reappeared (under 98% CD4, approximately 85% CD8). Overlap between CD4 and CD8 compartments was detected for a small share of clonotypes.

This clonotype was seen ten or more times. What it binds is not known. This CDR3 comprises 15 residues. The trim removed 5 bases at V and 4 bases at J, leaving 8 bases unmatched. CDR1 is SGHNT, CDR2 YYREEE, per germline (reference sequence). The sequence was obtained from a man between 18 and 35 years old who received the YFV17D yellow fever vaccine. The specimen was CD4+ T cells sorted from PBMCs, collected 9 to 10 days after the first yellow fever vaccination. The chain is built from TRBV5-4 and TRBJ2-5; 10 bases are shared with TRBD2. The chain's CDR3 is CASRGAGGPTETQYF. Here the CDR3 DNA reads TGTGCCAGCAGAGGAGCGGGGGGGCCAACAGAGACCCAGTACTTC.